A selection of T cell receptor beta chains follows, all from one sample in a study of read filtering for tumor transcriptome and immune sequencing. TCRdb used MiXCR to reprocess the reads, holding one entry per CDR3 protein. The sample lists 40,000 to 50,000 distinct CDR3 sequences, over 10% occurring once. Sequencing was carried out using a population of CD138-negative cells sorted from bone marrow. The receptor set was obtained from a donor aged 40 or older with multiple myeloma. The CDR3 runs from the conserved cysteine through the conserved F or W.

CDR3aa: CASSFSGTPTVTEAFF
v_gene: TRBV5-1

CDR3aa: CSARPGGTSGTSGANVLTF
v_gene: TRBV20-1

CDR3aa: CGARTGEQPQHF
v_gene: TRBV20-1

CDR3aa: CASTREGLYNEQFF
v_gene: TRBV2

CDR3aa: CSVSQGNEQFF
v_gene: TRBV29-1

CDR3aa: CASSRQLSTGNTIYF
v_gene: TRBV12-3/TRBV12-4

CDR3aa: CASSPSGSSYNEQFF
v_gene: TRBV4-3

CDR3aa: CAIVGGDYGYTF
v_gene: TRBV7-9

CDR3aa: CASSLPPDDPLWNRVTYEQYF
v_gene: TRBV28

CDR3aa: CASSVSVLAGGESSYNEQFF
v_gene: TRBV9

CDR3aa: CASGLAGNTGELFF
v_gene: TRBV30

CDR3aa: CASSALQGSEQYF
v_gene: TRBV19

CDR3aa: CASSQASGRATGELFF
v_gene: TRBV14

CDR3aa: CASSLKGQGRLVETQYF
v_gene: TRBV7-9

CDR3aa: CATSDLGSGQGAGETQYF
v_gene: TRBV24-1

CDR3aa: CASSSPFVAANTGELFF
v_gene: TRBV13

CDR3aa: CASSLGLAMDEQFF
v_gene: TRBV7-9

CDR3aa: CASSFRLKSYEQFF
v_gene: TRBV27

CDR3aa: CASSIEVGVLQFF
v_gene: TRBV19

CDR3aa: CASSFSSNSYEQYF
v_gene: TRBV7-8

CDR3aa: CASSDPLTGPSSYEQYF
v_gene: TRBV6-4

CDR3aa: CASRLMYGSPAYEQYF
v_gene: TRBV27

CDR3aa: CSARARRGNIQYF
v_gene: TRBV20-1

CDR3aa: CSARDGDRGYAEAFF
v_gene: TRBV20-1

CDR3aa: CASSRAGPGHLEQFF
v_gene: TRBV3-1

CDR3aa: CASSVDGTATTGELFF
v_gene: TRBV9

CDR3aa: CASSEKSVSRETQYF
v_gene: TRBV2

CDR3aa: CASSVLRDRVDTEAFF
v_gene: TRBV9

CDR3aa: CASSTPFTDTQYF
v_gene: TRBV12-3/TRBV12-4

CDR3aa: CASSRGGNYEQYF
v_gene: TRBV19

CDR3aa: CASSQDSYSNQPQHF
v_gene: TRBV7-9

CDR3aa: CASSLGLLGRGTDTQYF
v_gene: TRBV13

CDR3aa: CASSVGTGPYEQYF
v_gene: TRBV18

CDR3aa: CASSTPPAVEQFF
v_gene: TRBV11-2

CDR3aa: CASSFLVAGTGTQYF
v_gene: TRBV7-9

CDR3aa: CASSAQGVNTEAFF
v_gene: TRBV5-1

CDR3aa: CASSLGTGSNQPQHF
v_gene: TRBV5-1

CDR3aa: CASSLFFLSLSGNTIYF
v_gene: TRBV12-3/TRBV12-4

CDR3aa: CSARDNPRGGYGYTF
v_gene: TRBV20-1

CDR3aa: CASSQERVNTEAFF
v_gene: TRBV4-1

CDR3aa: CASNYVGGNTIYF
v_gene: TRBV28

CDR3aa: CASSRSGTIVPGQFF
v_gene: TRBV6-2/TRBV6-3

CDR3aa: CASSSVGGLKTQYF
v_gene: TRBV7-8

CDR3aa: CASSQDRVPSGANVLTF
v_gene: TRBV4-3

CDR3aa: CASSSSAAAPLSTDTQYF
v_gene: TRBV7-2

CDR3aa: CASSPPSTDTQYF
v_gene: TRBV18

CDR3aa: CAMGAGGYTEAFF
v_gene: TRBV10-3

CDR3aa: CASRERAGGIDTQYF
v_gene: TRBV19

CDR3aa: CSARDLVRAYEQYF
v_gene: TRBV20-1

CDR3aa: CASRLAGAHNEQFF
v_gene: TRBV13

CDR3aa: CSASPRNEQFF
v_gene: TRBV20-1

CDR3aa: CASSESNQPQHF
v_gene: TRBV28

CDR3aa: CASSQDLNYEQYF
v_gene: TRBV7-2

CDR3aa: CSVEGQGWTEAFF
v_gene: TRBV29-1

CDR3aa: CASSLGVTSTDTQYF
v_gene: TRBV5-6

CDR3aa: CASSDYVGGNQPQHF
v_gene: TRBV6-1

CDR3aa: CSDTGTELFGNTIYF
v_gene: TRBV29-1

CDR3aa: CASSLSVNEKLFF
v_gene: TRBV4-1

CDR3aa: CASIGRSSYNEQFF
v_gene: TRBV27